This TCR beta chain was recorded in a study of blood T cell repertoires in COVID-19. Background on the study: The cDNA or gDNA used as material had been derived from T cells, B-cell-depleted T cells, or PBMCs.

This CDR3 has 14 residues. V shed 6 bases, J shed 7 bases, and the junction held 11 bases outside the gene matches. Germline CDR1 and CDR2: SGHDN and FVKESK. Authors' data handling: The authors estimated nucleated cell counts from reference gene primer amplification. Assay used: immunoSEQ multiplex PCR; TCRdb lists only in-frame clones, some missing. For V, J and clone size, that table is used; D and trimming come from the DNA. The table includes roughly 140,000 clones, just under 90% detected once. The receptor was isolated from a woman aged 40 to 50 with acute or convalescent COVID-19. Material for sequencing was peripheral blood. The V gene is TRBV14, the J gene TRBJ1-1; TRBD1 matches 7 bases. The CDR3: CASRKTGADGEAFF. CDR3 bases: TGTGCCAGCAGAAAAACAGGGGCAGACGGTGAAGCTTTCTTT.